This is a list of T cell receptor beta chains from one sample in a study of cytomegalovirus exposure and HLA in healthy donors. Only in-frame clones appear in the TCRdb table, and some are missing; sequencing was by immunoSEQ multiplex PCR. Of tens of thousands of clones listed, more than 70% were seen once; the top ten hold roughly 2%. The sequenced material came from PBMCs. The origin of the receptors is a man aged 40-49 years in good health and CMV-seronegative. CDR3s include the opening cysteine and the closing phenylalanine or tryptophan. A D gene is named only where the DNA matches it firmly. Clone size is given for some rows only: seen once, a few or many times, or a class if the clone is expanded.

CDR3nt | CDR3aa | j_gene | abundance | d_gene | v_gene
TGTGCCAGCAGTATCCCTCCGAGACAGAGTCGGTTGGGCACTGAAGCTTTCTTT | CASSIPPRQSRLGTEAFF | TRBJ1-1 | NA | NA | TRBV28
TGTGCCAGCAGCCCAGACAGCAGCTCTGGAAACACCATATATTTT | CASSPDSSSGNTIYF | TRBJ1-3 | NA | NA | TRBV7-3
TGTGCCAGCAGCGTAGAGGGAGACTACTACACCGGGGAGCTGTTTTTT | CASSVEGDYYTGELFF | TRBJ2-2 | NA | NA | TRBV9
TGTGCTAGTGGTTTGGGCCACGGGACAGCTAAACTCGCTGAAGCTTTCTTT | CASGLGHGTAKLAEAFF | TRBJ1-1 | NA | TRBD1 | TRBV12-5
TGTGTGGCGAAACAGGGTAGCGAGCAGTACTTC | CVAKQGSEQYF | TRBJ2-7 | NA | NA | TRBV27
TGTGCCAGCAGTTCCGGGGACAGGCCGTCCTATGGCTACACCTTC | CASSSGDRPSYGYTF | TRBJ1-2 | NA | TRBD1 | TRBV27
TGTGCCAGCAGTTACTCGGGCCCCAACTCTGGAAACACCATATATTTT | CASSYSGPNSGNTIYF | TRBJ1-3 | NA | NA | TRBV6-6
TGTGCCAGCGGGAGGGACCAATCGAACACTGAAGCTTTCTTT | CASGRDQSNTEAFF | TRBJ1-1 | NA | NA | TRBV9
TGTGCCAGCAGCTTAGTAGGGGGCGCTGAAGCTTTCTTT | CASSLVGGAEAFF | TRBJ1-1 | NA | TRBD1 | TRBV13
TGTGCCAGTAGTCCGGGGACAGTCCAAGAGACCCAGTACTTC | CASSPGTVQETQYF | TRBJ2-5 | NA | TRBD1 | TRBV19
TGCGCCAGCAGCTTGGGACAGACCTACAATGAGCAGTTCTTC | CASSLGQTYNEQFF | TRBJ2-1 | few | NA | TRBV5-1
TGTGCCAGCAGCTTAAGCGGGGACCGCTCTGGAAACACCATATATTTT | CASSLSGDRSGNTIYF | TRBJ1-3 | NA | NA | TRBV5-4
TGTGCCAGTAGTCATGAGGGGGCATGGTCAGATACGCAGTATTTT | CASSHEGAWSDTQYF | TRBJ2-3 | few | TRBD1 | TRBV19
TGCGCCAATCTGAAACCCTGGGACACCTCTGGGGCCAACGTCCTGACTTTC | CANLKPWDTSGANVLTF | TRBJ2-6 | NA | NA | TRBV5-1
TGTGCCAGCCGAGCAGCGGGAATTCGCACAGATACGCAGTATTTT | CASRAAGIRTDTQYF | TRBJ2-3 | NA | TRBD2 | TRBV6-4
TGTGCCAGCAGACCGGGACAGGGTCAATCTGGAAACACCATATATTTT | CASRPGQGQSGNTIYF | TRBJ1-3 | NA | TRBD1 | TRBV6-6
TGTGCCAGCAGCTACGGGACAGGGGTCTACGAGCAGTACTTC | CASSYGTGVYEQYF | TRBJ2-7 | NA | TRBD1 | TRBV2